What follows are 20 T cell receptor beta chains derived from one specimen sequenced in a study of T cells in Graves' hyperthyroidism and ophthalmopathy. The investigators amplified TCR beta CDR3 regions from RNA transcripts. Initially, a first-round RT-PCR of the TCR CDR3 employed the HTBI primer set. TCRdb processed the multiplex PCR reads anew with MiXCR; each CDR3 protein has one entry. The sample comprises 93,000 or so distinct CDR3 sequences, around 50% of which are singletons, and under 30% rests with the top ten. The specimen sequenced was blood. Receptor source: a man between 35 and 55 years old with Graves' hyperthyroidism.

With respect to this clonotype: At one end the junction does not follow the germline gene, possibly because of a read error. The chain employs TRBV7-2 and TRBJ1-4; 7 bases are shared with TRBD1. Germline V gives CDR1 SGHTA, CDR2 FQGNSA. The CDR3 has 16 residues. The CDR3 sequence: CAGSQGWSGGNEKLFF. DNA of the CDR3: TGTGCCGGCAGCCAGGGATGGTCAGGGGGTAATGAGAAACTGTTTTTT.

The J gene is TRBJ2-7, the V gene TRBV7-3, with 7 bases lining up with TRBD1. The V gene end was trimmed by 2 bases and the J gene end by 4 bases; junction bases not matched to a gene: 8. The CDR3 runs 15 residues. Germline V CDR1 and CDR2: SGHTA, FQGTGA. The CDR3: CASSLAAGGAYEQYF. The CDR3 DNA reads TGTGCCAGCAGCTTAGCGGCAGGGGGAGCTTACGAGCAGTACTTC.

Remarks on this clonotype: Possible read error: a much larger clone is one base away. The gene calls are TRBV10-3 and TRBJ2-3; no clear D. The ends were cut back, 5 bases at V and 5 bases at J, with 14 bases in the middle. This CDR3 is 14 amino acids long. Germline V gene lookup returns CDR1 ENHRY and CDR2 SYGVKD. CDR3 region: CAISYGAFGDTQYF. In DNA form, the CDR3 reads TGTGCCATCAGTTATGGCGCCTTTGGAGATACGCAGTATTTT.

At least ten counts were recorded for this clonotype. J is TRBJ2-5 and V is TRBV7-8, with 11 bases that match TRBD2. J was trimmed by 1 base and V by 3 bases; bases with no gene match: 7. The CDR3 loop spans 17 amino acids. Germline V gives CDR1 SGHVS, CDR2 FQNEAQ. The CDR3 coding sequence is TGTGCCAGCAGCTTCCCCGGACTAGCGGGTTTCCAAGAGACCCAGTACTTC. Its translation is CASSFPGLAGFQETQYF.

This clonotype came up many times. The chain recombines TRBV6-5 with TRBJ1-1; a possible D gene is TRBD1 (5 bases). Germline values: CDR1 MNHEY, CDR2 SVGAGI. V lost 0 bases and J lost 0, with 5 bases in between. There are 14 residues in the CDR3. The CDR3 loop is CASSYSTVNTEAFF. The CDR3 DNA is TGTGCCAGCAGTTACTCGACAGTGAACACTGAAGCTTTCTTT.

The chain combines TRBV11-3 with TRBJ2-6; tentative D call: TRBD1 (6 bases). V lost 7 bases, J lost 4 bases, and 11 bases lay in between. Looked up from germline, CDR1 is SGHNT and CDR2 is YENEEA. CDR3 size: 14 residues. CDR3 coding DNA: TGTGCCAGCACCCAAGGACAGGGGGCCAACGTCCTGACTTTC. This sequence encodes CASTQGQGANVLTF.

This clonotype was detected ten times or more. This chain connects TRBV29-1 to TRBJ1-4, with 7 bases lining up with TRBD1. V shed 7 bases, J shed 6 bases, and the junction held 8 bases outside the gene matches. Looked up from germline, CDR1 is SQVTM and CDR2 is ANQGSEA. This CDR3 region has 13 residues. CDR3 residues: CSALTGPDEKLFF. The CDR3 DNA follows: TGCAGCGCCCTGACAGGGCCGGATGAAAAACTGTTTTTT.

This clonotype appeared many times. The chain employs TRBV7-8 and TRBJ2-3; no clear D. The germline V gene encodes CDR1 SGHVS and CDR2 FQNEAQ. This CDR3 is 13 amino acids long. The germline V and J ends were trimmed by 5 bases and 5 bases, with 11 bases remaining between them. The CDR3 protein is CASSPPRQDTQYF. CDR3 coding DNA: TGTGCCAGCAGCCCTCCTCGGCAAGATACGCAGTATTTT.

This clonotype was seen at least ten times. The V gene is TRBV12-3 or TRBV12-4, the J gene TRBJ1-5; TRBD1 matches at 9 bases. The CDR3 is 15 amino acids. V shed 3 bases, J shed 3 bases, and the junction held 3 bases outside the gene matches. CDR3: CASSLGTGINQPQHF. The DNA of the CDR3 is TGTGCCAGCAGTTTGGGGACAGGGATCAATCAGCCCCAGCATTTT.

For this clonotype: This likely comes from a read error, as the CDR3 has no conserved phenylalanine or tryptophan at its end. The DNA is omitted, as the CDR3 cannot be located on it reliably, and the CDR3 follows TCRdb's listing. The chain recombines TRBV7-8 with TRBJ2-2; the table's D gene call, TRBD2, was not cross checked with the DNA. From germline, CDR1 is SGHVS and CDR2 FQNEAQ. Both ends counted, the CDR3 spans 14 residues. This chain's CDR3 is CADSLVEGAGVVFY.

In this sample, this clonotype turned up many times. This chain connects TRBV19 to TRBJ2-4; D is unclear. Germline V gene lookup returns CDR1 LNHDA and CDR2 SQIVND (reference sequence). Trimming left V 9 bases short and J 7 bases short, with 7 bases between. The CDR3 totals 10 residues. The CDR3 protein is CASGTNIQYF. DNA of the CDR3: TGTGCCAGCGGTACGAACATTCAGTACTTC.

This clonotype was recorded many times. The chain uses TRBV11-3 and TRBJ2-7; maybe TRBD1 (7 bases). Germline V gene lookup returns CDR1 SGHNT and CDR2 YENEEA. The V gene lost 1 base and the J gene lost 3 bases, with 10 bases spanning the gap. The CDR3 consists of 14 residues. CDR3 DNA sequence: TGTGCCAGCAGCTTAGGGGGGGACAGCTACGAGCAGTACTTC. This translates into CASSLGGDSYEQYF. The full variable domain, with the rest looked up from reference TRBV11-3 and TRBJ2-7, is EAGVVQSPRYKIIEKKQPVAFWCNPISGHNTLYWYLQNLGQGPELLIRYENEEAVDDSQLPKDRFSAERLKGVDSTLKIQPAELGDSAVYLCASSLGGDSYEQYFGPGTRLTVT.

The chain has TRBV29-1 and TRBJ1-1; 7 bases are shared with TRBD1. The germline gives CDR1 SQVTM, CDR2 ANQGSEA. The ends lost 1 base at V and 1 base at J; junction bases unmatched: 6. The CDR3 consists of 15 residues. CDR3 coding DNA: TGCAGCGTTGAAGTTTGGGACAGTACGAACACTGAAGCTTTCTTT. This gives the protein CSVEVWDSTNTEAFF.

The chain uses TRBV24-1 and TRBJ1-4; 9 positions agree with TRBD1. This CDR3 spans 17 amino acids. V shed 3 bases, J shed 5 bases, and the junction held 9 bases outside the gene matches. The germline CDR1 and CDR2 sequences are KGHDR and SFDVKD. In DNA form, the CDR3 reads TGTGCCACCAGTGATGGGGCCTGGACAGGGGTCAATGAAAAACTGTTTTTT. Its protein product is CATSDGAWTGVNEKLFF.

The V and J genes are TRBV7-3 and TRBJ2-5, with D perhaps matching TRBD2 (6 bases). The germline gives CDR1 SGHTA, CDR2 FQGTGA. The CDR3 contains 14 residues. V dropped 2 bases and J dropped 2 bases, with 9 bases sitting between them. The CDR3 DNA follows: TGTGCCAGCAGCTTAGCGGGGCAGCAAGAGACCCAGTACTTC. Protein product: CASSLAGQQETQYF.

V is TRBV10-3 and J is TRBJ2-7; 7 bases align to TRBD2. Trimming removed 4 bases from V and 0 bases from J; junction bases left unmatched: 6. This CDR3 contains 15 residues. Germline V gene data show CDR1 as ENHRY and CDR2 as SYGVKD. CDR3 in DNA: TGTGCCATCAGTGCGCGGCGGGAGATCTCCTACGAGCAGTACTTC. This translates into CAISARREISYEQYF.

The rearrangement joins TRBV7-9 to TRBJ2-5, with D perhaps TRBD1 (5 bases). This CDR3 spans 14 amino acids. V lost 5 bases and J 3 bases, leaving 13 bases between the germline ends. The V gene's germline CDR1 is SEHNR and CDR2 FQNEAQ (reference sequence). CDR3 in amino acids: CASSPGEGEETQYF. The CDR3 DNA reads TGTGCCAGCAGCCCCGGAGAAGGGGAAGAGACCCAGTACTTC.

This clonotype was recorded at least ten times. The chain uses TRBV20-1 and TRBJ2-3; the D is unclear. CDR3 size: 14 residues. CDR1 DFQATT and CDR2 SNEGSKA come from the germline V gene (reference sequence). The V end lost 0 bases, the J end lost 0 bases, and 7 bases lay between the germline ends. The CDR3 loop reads CSARDSRSTDTQYF. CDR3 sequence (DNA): TGCAGTGCTAGAGACAGCCGCAGCACAGATACGCAGTATTTT.

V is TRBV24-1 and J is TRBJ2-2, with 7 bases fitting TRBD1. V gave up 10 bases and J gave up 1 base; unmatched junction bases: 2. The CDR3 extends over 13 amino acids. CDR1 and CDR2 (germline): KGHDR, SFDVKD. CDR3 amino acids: CATWTGNTGELFF. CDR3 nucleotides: TGTGCCACATGGACAGGGAACACCGGGGAGCTGTTTTTT.

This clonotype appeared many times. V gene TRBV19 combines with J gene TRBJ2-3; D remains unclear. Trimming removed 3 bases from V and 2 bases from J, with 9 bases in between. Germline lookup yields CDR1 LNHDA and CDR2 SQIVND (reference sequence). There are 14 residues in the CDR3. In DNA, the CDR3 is TGTGCCAGTAGTATTAAACGGCTCACAGATACGCAGTATTTT. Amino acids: CASSIKRLTDTQYF.